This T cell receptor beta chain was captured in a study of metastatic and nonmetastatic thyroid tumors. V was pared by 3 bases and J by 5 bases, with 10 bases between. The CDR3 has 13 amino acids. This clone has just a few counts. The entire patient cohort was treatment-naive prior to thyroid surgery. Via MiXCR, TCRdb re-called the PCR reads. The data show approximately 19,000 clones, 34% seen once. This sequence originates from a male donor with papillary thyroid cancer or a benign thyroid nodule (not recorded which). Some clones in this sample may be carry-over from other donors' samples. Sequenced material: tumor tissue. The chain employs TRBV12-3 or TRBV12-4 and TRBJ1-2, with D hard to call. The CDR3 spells CASSFEGIYGYTF. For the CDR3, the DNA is TGTGCCAGCAGTTTTGAGGGAATATATGGCTACACCTTC.